The 25 T cell receptor beta chains presented below share a single source sample, sequenced in a study of OX40 agonist ivuxolimab in advanced cancers. Repertoires were generated with immunoSEQ multiplex PCR, while TCRdb's copy carries only in-frame clones and drops some. Of 11,000 or so clones listed, just under 90% are singletons. Sequences were derived from CD4+ or CD8+ T cells sorted from blood, sampled in a trial of the OX40 agonist ivuxolimab. All receptors come from an adult with an advanced solid tumor such as melanoma, head and neck, liver or kidney cancer.

V and J are TRBV7-2 and TRBJ2-1; D gene unclear. The length of the CDR3 is 13 residues. Germline V CDR1 and CDR2: SGHTA, FQGNSA. V lost 2 bases to trimming and J lost 10 bases, with 12 bases between them. The CDR3 region has the DNA TGTGCCAGCAGCTTATCTGGGTGGTGGGAGCAGTTCTTC. This sequence encodes CASSLSGWWEQFF.

The chain carries TRBV11-1 and TRBJ2-5, with 7 bases aligning to TRBD1. Trimming took 3 bases from V and 7 from J; bases not matched to a gene: 8. Germline CDR1 reads SGHAT; CDR2 reads FQDESV (reference sequence). There are 14 residues in the CDR3. The CDR3 bases are TGTGCCAGCAGCTTTTCCGGGAACAGGGGGACCCAGTACTTC. It encodes CASSFSGNRGTQYF. Full variable domain (outside the CDR3, taken from reference TRBV11-1 and TRBJ2-5): EAEVAQSPRYKITEKSQAVAFWCDPISGHATLYWYRQILGQGPELLVQFQDESVVDDSQLPKDRFSAERLKGVDSTLKIQPAELGDSAMYLCASSFSGNRGTQYFGPGTRLLVL.

The chain couples TRBV7-8 to TRBJ2-1, with no clear D. Looked up from germline, CDR1 is SGHVS and CDR2 is FQNEAQ. The germline V and J ends were trimmed by 6 bases and 1 base, with 13 bases remaining between them. The CDR3 length is 15 residues. CDR3 DNA sequence: TGTGCCAGCAGTTCCCGGCAGTTATCCTACAATGAGCAGTTCTTC. Translating gives CASSSRQLSYNEQFF.

The chain recombines TRBV6-5 with TRBJ2-3; 10 nucleotides match TRBD2. The CDR3 has 15 amino acids. Germline V gene sequence: CDR1 MNHEY, CDR2 SVGAGI. The V gene end was trimmed by 10 bases and the J gene end by 1 base; junction bases not matched to a gene: 8. The CDR3 region is CATSLAGGGTDTQYF. The CDR3 DNA sequence: TGTGCCACTTCTTTAGCGGGAGGAGGCACAGATACGCAGTATTTT.

The J gene is TRBJ2-6, the V gene TRBV9; perhaps TRBD2 as D (5 bases). This CDR3 has 16 residues. Germline values: CDR1 SGDLS, CDR2 YYNGEE. Between the trimmed V and J ends, which lost 4 bases and 1 base, there was a span of 12 bases. DNA of the CDR3: TGTGCCAGCAGCCCCGGAGGACTGTCTGGGGCCAACGTCCTGACTTTC. Encoded protein: CASSPGGLSGANVLTF.

This sequence joins TRBV2 and TRBJ2-7; 8 positions agree with TRBD2. The CDR3 runs 13 residues. The trim removed 8 bases at V and 1 base at J, leaving 4 bases unmatched. The germline gives CDR1 SNHLY, CDR2 FYNNEI. The CDR3 DNA reads as TGTGCCAGCCGGGGGGGGCTTTCCTACGAGCAGTACTTC. This gives the protein CASRGGLSYEQYF.

In the case of this clone: Other DNA sequences in the sample encode the same CDR3. The chain links TRBV27 to TRBJ1-5, with a weak D call TRBD1 (6 bases). V was trimmed by 6 bases and J by 4 bases, leaving 16 bases between them. CDR1 is MNHEY, CDR2 SMNVEV, per germline (reference sequence). The CDR3 length is 15 residues. CDR3 coding DNA: TGTGCCAGCAGATTGGGGGCAGTGGGGAATCAGCCCCAGCATTTT. Its translation is CASRLGAVGNQPQHF.

The V gene is TRBV4-2, the J gene TRBJ2-2; TRBD2 matches 7 bases. V shed 3 bases, J shed 4 bases, and the junction held 14 bases outside the gene matches. The CDR3 covers 18 residues. In germline, CDR1 is LGHNA, CDR2 YNFKEQ. In DNA, the CDR3 is TGTGCCAGCAGCCAGGCGCATGGTTCGGGGGAGGGCACCGGGGAGCTGTTTTTT. Its protein product is CASSQAHGSGEGTGELFF.

This clone occurred once. The chain combines TRBV28 with TRBJ2-7, with 9 positions matching TRBD2. Per germline, CDR1 MDHEN and CDR2 SYDVKM. Losses at the gene ends were 6 bases for V and 4 bases for J; bases not matched to a gene: 7. This CDR3 is built from 14 residues. The CDR3 reads CASRGLAGSYEQYF. Here the CDR3 DNA reads TGTGCCAGCAGGGGCCTAGCGGGAAGTTACGAGCAGTACTTC.

V usage is TRBV19 and J usage is TRBJ2-1; TRBD2 matches 14 bases. CDR3 length: 18 amino acids. After removal of 3 bases from V and 6 bases from J, the junction contained 10 bases not matched to a gene. Germline V gene data show CDR1 as LNHDA and CDR2 as SQIVND (reference sequence). Written as DNA, the CDR3 is TGTGCCAGTAGTATTGGGACTAGCGGGAGAGGGTACCTCAATGAGCAGTTCTTC. It yields the protein CASSIGTSGRGYLNEQFF.

This chain uses TRBV27 with TRBJ2-1; 7 bases match TRBD2. Germline lookup yields CDR1 MNHEY and CDR2 SMNVEV (reference sequence). The CDR3 is made up of 13 amino acids. V was pared by 4 bases and J by 6 bases, with 3 bases of the junction left unmatched. The CDR3 region is CASSSGLSNEQFF. The CDR3 DNA follows: TGTGCCAGCAGTTCGGGACTATCCAATGAGCAGTTCTTC.

The chain recombines TRBV7-6 with TRBJ2-3; tentatively, D is TRBD2 (6 bases). V was trimmed by 4 bases and J by 0 bases, leaving 8 bases between them. The CDR3 spans 14 residues. Per germline, CDR1 SGHVS and CDR2 FNYEAQ. The CDR3 DNA reads TGTGCCAGCAGCTCCGGGACTAGCACAGATACGCAGTATTTT. This codes for CASSSGTSTDTQYF.

The chain has TRBV7-9 and TRBJ2-5, with 8 bases lining up with TRBD1. The V gene end was trimmed by 4 bases and the J gene end by 6 bases; junction bases not matched to a gene: 7. The CDR3 is made up of 14 amino acids. Germline CDR1 reads SEHNR; CDR2 reads FQNEAQ (reference sequence). CDR3 sequence: CASSSDRDEKTQYF. CDR3 nucleotides: TGTGCCAGCAGCTCGGACAGGGATGAAAAGACCCAGTACTTC. Supplemented by reference TRBV7-9 and TRBJ2-5, the full variable domain reads DTGVSQNPRHKITKRGQNVTFRCDPISEHNRLYWYRQTLGQGPEFLTYFQNEAQLEKSRLLSDRFSAERPKGSFSTLEIQRTEQGDSAMYLCASSSDRDEKTQYFGPGTRLLVL.

The chain carries TRBV9 and TRBJ2-3; D is perhaps TRBD2 (5 bases). CDR3 size: 14 residues. V shed 0 bases and J shed 5 bases, with 10 bases lying between them. In germline, CDR1 is SGDLS, CDR2 YYNGEE. The CDR3 protein is CASSVDLAQDTQYF. In nucleotides, the CDR3 is TGTGCCAGCAGCGTAGACCTAGCACAAGATACGCAGTATTTT.

Here the CDR3 reads CASSQRGPPGGSSADTQYF. The CDR3 nucleotides read TGCGCCAGCAGCCAAAGAGGGCCCCCTGGCGGGAGTTCTGCAGATACGCAGTATTTT. V is TRBV4-1 and J is TRBJ2-3, with 7 bases matching TRBD2. V lost 2 bases, J lost 4 bases, and 18 bases stayed unmatched. Germline assignment: CDR1 MGHRA and CDR2 YSYEKL. The CDR3 is 19 amino acids.

This chain uses TRBV7-9 with TRBJ2-1, with 13 bases matching TRBD2. This CDR3 spans 14 amino acids. Germline V gene lookup returns CDR1 SEHNR and CDR2 FQNEAQ (reference sequence). Germline trimming cut 3 bases from V and 10 bases from J; bases unmatched to any gene: 3. The CDR3 here is CASSFGLAGEEQFF. The CDR3 DNA sequence: TGTGCCAGCAGCTTCGGACTAGCGGGAGAAGAGCAGTTCTTC.

The chain employs TRBV5-1 and TRBJ1-2, with 7 bases matching TRBD1. The V gene end was trimmed by 4 bases and the J gene end by 7 bases; junction bases not matched to a gene: 7. Germline loops: CDR1 SGHRS, CDR2 YFSETQ. CDR3 size: 13 residues. This CDR3 is CASSQGTDLGYTF. CDR3 coding DNA: TGCGCCAGCAGCCAAGGGACAGACCTTGGCTACACCTTC.

The gene calls are TRBV9 and TRBJ2-3, with D possibly TRBD2 on 6 matching bases. CDR3 size: 15 residues. Germline lookup yields CDR1 SGDLS and CDR2 YYNGEE. Trimming removed 0 bases from V and 9 bases from J, with 17 bases in between. DNA for the CDR3: TGTGCCAGCAGCGTAGGAACAGCGGGTTCCAAGACGCAGTATTTT. This codes for CASSVGTAGSKTQYF.

This clone has a single count. V usage is TRBV4-1 and J usage is TRBJ2-7; 7 bases agree with TRBD2. The CDR3 spans 13 residues. Unmatched junction bases numbered 9, after V lost 4 bases and J lost 9 bases. CDR1 and CDR2 (germline): MGHRA, YSYEKL. CDR3 sequence (DNA): TGCGCCAGCAGCCGTGGCGGGAGCGACGGGCAGTACTTC. It codes for CASSRGGSDGQYF.

This clone has just one count. The CDR3 nucleotides read TGTGCCAGTAGTAAGGGAACTTTTACTGAAGCTTTCTTT. Its protein is CASSKGTFTEAFF. The V and J genes are TRBV19 and TRBJ1-1; no definite D call. CDR1 and CDR2 from the germline V gene are LNHDA and SQIVND (reference sequence). V was trimmed by 4 bases and J by 5 bases, leaving 11 bases between them. The CDR3 is 13 amino acids.

The chain uses TRBV2 and TRBJ2-2; D gene uncertain. Germline V gene data show CDR1 as SNHLY and CDR2 as FYNNEI. This CDR3 comprises 11 residues. V shed 3 bases and J shed 4 bases, with 0 bases lying between them. The CDR3 protein is CASSDTGELFF. CDR3 in DNA: TGTGCCAGCAGTGACACCGGGGAGCTGTTTTTT.

The chain recombines TRBV6-6 with TRBJ2-7, with 7 bases identical to TRBD1. Germline-derived CDR1 and CDR2 are MNHNY and SVGAGI (reference sequence). V gave up 5 bases and J gave up 3 bases; unmatched junction bases: 13. The length of the CDR3 is 16 residues. The CDR3 DNA follows: TGTGCCAGCAGTACCACCGGGACAGAGATCGACTACGAGCAGTACTTC. This gives the protein CASSTTGTEIDYEQYF.

This chain connects TRBV9 to TRBJ2-1; D gene uncertain. The germline V gene has CDR1 SGDLS and CDR2 YYNGEE. V lost 0 bases to trimming and J lost 3 bases, with 10 bases between them. CDR3 size: 15 residues. The CDR3 protein is CASSVATGVYNEQFF. In nucleotides, the CDR3 is TGTGCCAGCAGCGTAGCTACTGGAGTCTACAATGAGCAGTTCTTC.

This clone came up a few times. CDR3 in amino acids: CASSFQVINTGELFF. The CDR3, as DNA: TGTGCCAGCAGCTTCCAGGTCATCAACACCGGGGAGCTGTTTTTT. The V call is TRBV5-6, the J call TRBJ2-2; no firm D call. CDR3 size: 15 residues. Germline-derived CDR1 and CDR2 are SGHDT and YYEEEE. V shed 2 bases and J shed 2 bases, with 10 bases lying between them.

The V call is TRBV9, the J call TRBJ2-1; 10 bases fit TRBD2. Germline V CDR1 and CDR2: SGDLS, YYNGEE. The junction had 12 bases not matched to a gene; V was cut back by 3 bases and J by 12 bases. This CDR3 has 15 residues. CDR3 coding DNA: TGTGCCAGCAGCGCTAGCGGGGGATGGGACGGTGGGCAGTTCTTC. Translating gives CASSASGGWDGGQFF.